The next 17 T cell receptor beta chains were all read from a single sample in a study of T cell responses to AZD1222 COVID-19 vaccine. Assay used: immunoSEQ multiplex PCR; TCRdb lists only in-frame clones, some missing. The sample yields 130,000 or so clones, 90% seen once. The specimen was peripheral blood, collected 28 days after the second dose of the MenACWY control vaccine. These receptors came from an adult who received the MenACWY meningococcal vaccine as a control.

This rearrangement joins TRBV9 to TRBJ2-3, with D possibly matching TRBD2 (6 bases). Germline V CDR1 and CDR2: SGDLS, YYNGEE. The CDR3 is 18 residues long. V lost 4 bases and J lost 1, with 22 bases in between. CDR3: CASSSSSAGFGGTDTQYF. The CDR3 nucleotides are TGTGCCAGCAGCTCCTCCTCAGCGGGCTTCGGGGGCACAGATACGCAGTATTTT. The whole variable domain, remainder taken from reference TRBV9 and TRBJ2-3, is DSGVTQTPKHLITATGQRVTLRCSPRSGDLSVYWYQQSLDQGLQFLIQYYNGEERAKGNILERFSAQQFPDLHSELNLSSLELGDSALYFCASSSSSAGFGGTDTQYFGPGTRLTVL.

The chain combines TRBV2 with TRBJ2-4; D unresolved. Germline V gene data show CDR1 as SNHLY and CDR2 as FYNNEI. This CDR3 comprises 13 residues. V lost 7 bases and J 6 bases, leaving 13 bases between the germline ends. CDR3 region: CASKTGPVNIQYF. The CDR3 bases are TGTGCCAGCAAAACCGGGCCGGTAAACATTCAGTACTTC.

This clone appeared a single time. This sequence joins TRBV2 and TRBJ2-3; no clear D. V lost 3 bases and J 2 bases, leaving 9 bases between the germline ends. Germline V CDR1 and CDR2: SNHLY, FYNNEI. The CDR3 has 14 amino acids. The CDR3 coding sequence is TGTGCCAGCAGTGAGGATACCTACACAGATACGCAGTATTTT. It yields the protein CASSEDTYTDTQYF.

The DNA of the CDR3 is TGTGCCACCAGTGATTTTCCCCGGACAGGGGACAATGAGCAGTTCTTC. Its protein product is CATSDFPRTGDNEQFF. This sequence joins TRBV24-1 and TRBJ2-1, with TRBD1 identical over 9 bases. CDR1 is KGHDR, CDR2 SFDVKD, per germline. This CDR3 has 16 residues. V was pared by 1 base and J by 5 bases, with 5 bases of the junction left unmatched.

The table lists this clone with a few counts. The chain is built from TRBV27 and TRBJ2-3, with 8 bases identical to TRBD2. Germline values: CDR1 MNHEY, CDR2 SMNVEV (reference sequence). CDR3 length: 16 amino acids. J lost 5 bases, V lost 3 bases, and 10 bases had no gene match. The CDR3, as DNA: TGTGCCAGCAGTTTGTCGACTAGCGCGCTCAAAGATACGCAGTATTTT. Translating it yields CASSLSTSALKDTQYF.

The chain is built from TRBV29-1 and TRBJ2-3; D may be TRBD2 (6 bases). V lost 4 bases to trimming and J lost 2 bases, with 10 bases between them. CDR1 and CDR2 (germline): SQVTM, ANQGSEA. This CDR3 spans 13 amino acids. The CDR3 spells CSVGLASTDTQYF. The CDR3 region has the DNA TGCAGCGTTGGCCTAGCGTCCACAGATACGCAGTATTTT.

V and J are TRBV5-6 and TRBJ1-3; possibly TRBD1 for D (6 bases). The V and J ends lost 3 bases and 0 bases respectively, with 19 bases between them. The germline CDR1 and CDR2 sequences are SGHDT and YYEEEE. This CDR3 is 18 amino acids long. The chain's CDR3 is CASSWKGGTASSGNTIYF. CDR3 DNA: TGTGCCAGCAGCTGGAAGGGGGGGACGGCAAGCTCTGGAAACACCATATATTTT.

The CDR3 DNA reads as TGCGCCAGCAGCTTGGCGGGGCAAACCAATCAGCCCCAGCATTTT. Translated: CASSLAGQTNQPQHF. This chain links TRBV5-1 with TRBJ1-5, with D possibly TRBD1 on 5 matching bases. Germline V lookup: CDR1 SGHRS, CDR2 YFSETQ. This CDR3 contains 15 residues. The V end was cut by 0 bases, the J end by 3 bases, with 10 bases between. Together with reference TRBV5-1 and TRBJ1-5, the CDR3 gives the full variable domain: KAGVTQTPRYLIKTRGQQVTLSCSPISGHRSVSWYQQTPGQGLQFLFEYFSETQRNKGNFPGRFSGRQFSNSRSEMNVSTLELGDSALYLCASSLAGQTNQPQHFGDGTRLSIL.

The V and J genes are TRBV15 and TRBJ1-3, with D uncertain. V was pared by 8 bases and J by 0 bases, with 11 bases between. This CDR3 is built from 14 residues. Germline V lookup: CDR1 LNHNV, CDR2 YYDKDF (reference sequence). CDR3 nucleotide sequence: TGTGCCACCTCTGTGGAGTACTCTGGAAACACCATATATTTT. Residues: CATSVEYSGNTIYF.

The rearrangement joins TRBV4-2 to TRBJ2-3; a possible D gene is TRBD2 (6 bases). Germline V CDR1 and CDR2: LGHNA, YNFKEQ. V was clipped by 0 bases and J by 1 base, with 11 bases between them. There are 16 residues in the CDR3. CDR3 nucleotides: TGTGCCAGCAGCCAAGATATGGGCGGGGGCACAGATACGCAGTATTTT. Translation: CASSQDMGGGTDTQYF.

V and J are TRBV19 and TRBJ2-1; TRBD2 matches 7 bases. The CDR3 runs 17 residues. CDR1 and CDR2 (germline): LNHDA, SQIVND (reference sequence). V trimming: 0 bases; J trimming: 7 bases; junction bases outside the gene matches: 12. Written as DNA, the CDR3 is TGTGCCAGTAGTATAGATAGTGGGGGGGAGTGGCCGAATGAGCAGTTCTTC. As protein: CASSIDSGGEWPNEQFF.

The chain is built from TRBV2 and TRBJ2-5, with D perhaps TRBD1 or TRBD2 (5 bases each). In germline, CDR1 is SNHLY, CDR2 FYNNEI. Deletions cut 10 bases from V and 5 bases from J, with 17 bases between. The CDR3 spans 13 residues. As DNA, the CDR3 is TGTGCCACCTCCGGGACCAGGTCGGAGACCCAGTACTTC. It specifies CATSGTRSETQYF.

J is TRBJ2-6 and V is TRBV6-5; D not certain. This CDR3 contains 14 residues. The germline V and J ends were trimmed by 7 bases and 0 bases, with 7 bases remaining between them. Germline CDR1 and CDR2: MNHEY and SVGAGI. The CDR3 sequence: CASMTYSGANVLTF. As DNA, the CDR3 is TGTGCCAGCATGACCTACTCTGGGGCCAACGTCCTGACTTTC.

In its sample, this clone was seen once. The gene calls are TRBV7-9 and TRBJ2-2; D may be TRBD1 (6 bases). The CDR3 is 14 amino acids. Germline CDR1 is SEHNR and CDR2 is FQNEAQ (reference sequence). The V end lost 10 bases, the J end lost 2 bases, and 14 bases lay between the germline ends. The CDR3 region has the DNA TGTGCCACTTCCGGGACACCAAACACCGGGGAGCTGTTTTTT. Translation: CATSGTPNTGELFF.

This rearrangement joins TRBV28 to TRBJ1-4, with D possibly being TRBD1 (5 bases). From germline, CDR1 is MDHEN and CDR2 SYDVKM. The CDR3 has 15 amino acids. The V and J ends lost 3 bases and 0 bases respectively, with 8 bases between them. The DNA for the CDR3 is TGTGCCAGCAGTTTGGGGACTGCAACTAATGAAAAACTGTTTTTT. This codes for CASSLGTATNEKLFF.

This clone was found a few times. V is TRBV28 and J is TRBJ1-2; D unclear. Trimming shortened V by 1 base and J by 4 bases, and 10 bases separated the two germline ends. CDR1 is MDHEN, CDR2 SYDVKM, per germline. This CDR3 has 14 amino acids. CDR3 nucleotide sequence: TGTGCCAGCAGTTTATTGCAGGCCACCTATGGCTACACCTTC. Its translation: CASSLLQATYGYTF.

J is TRBJ1-1 and V is TRBV11-2; D might be TRBD1 (6 bases). Germline CDR1 is SGHAT and CDR2 is FQNNGV. The CDR3 loop spans 14 amino acids. Between the trimmed V and J ends, which lost 7 bases and 0 bases, there was a span of 12 bases. The CDR3 coding sequence is TGTGCCAGCACCCGGGGGGCCATGAACACTGAAGCTTTCTTT. It is translated as CASTRGAMNTEAFF.